The 11 T cell receptor beta chains below all came from one sample that was sequenced in a study of blood T cell repertoires in COVID-19. Assay: immunoSEQ multiplex PCR; the TCRdb copy retains only in-frame clones and omits some. The sample lists about 83,000 clones, 88% occurring once. Sequenced input: peripheral blood. The origin of the receptors is a human donor in a cohort sampled during active COVID-19.

The V and J genes are TRBV10-3 and TRBJ2-1, with 9 nucleotides matching TRBD2. The CDR3 consists of 13 residues. J gave up 6 bases and V 3 bases, and 0 bases lay outside the gene matches. CDR1 and CDR2 (germline): ENHRY, SYGVKD. The CDR3, as DNA: TGTGCCATCAGTGATAGCGGGAGCAATGAGCAGTTCTTC. It yields the protein CAISDSGSNEQFF.

The chain uses TRBV5-4 and TRBJ2-7; 8 bases agree with TRBD2. J gave up 6 bases and V 10 bases, and 9 bases lay outside the gene matches. The CDR3 contains 12 residues. Germline-derived CDR1 and CDR2 are SGHNT and YYREEE (reference sequence). The CDR3 nucleotides read TGTGCCGGGAGGACTAGCTCGGGCGAGCAGTACTTC. This sequence encodes CAGRTSSGEQYF.

The chain couples TRBV7-2 to TRBJ2-7; D perhaps matches TRBD1 (6 bases). The CDR3 runs 16 residues. The V gene lost 1 base and the J gene lost 0 bases, with 13 bases spanning the gap. The V gene's germline CDR1 is SGHTA and CDR2 FQGNSA. The DNA of the CDR3 is TGTGCCAGCAGCTTAGTCCCGGGACAAAGCTCCTACGAGCAGTACTTC. It codes for CASSLVPGQSSYEQYF.

In this sample, this clone turned up a few times. The rearrangement links TRBV2 to TRBJ1-6; D gene unclear. Germline CDR1 SNHLY, CDR2 FYNNEI. Trimming removed 3 bases at V and 6 bases at J, with 9 bases between. This CDR3 spans 14 amino acids. This CDR3 reads CASSERAGNSPLHF. CDR3 nucleotides: TGTGCCAGCAGTGAGCGGGCGGGTAATTCACCCCTCCACTTT.

The chain employs TRBV7-6 and TRBJ2-2, with 9 bases matching TRBD1. J was trimmed by 2 bases and V by 1 base; bases with no gene match: 8. This CDR3 region has 18 residues. Germline values: CDR1 SGHVS, CDR2 FNYEAQ. The CDR3 DNA follows: TGTGCCAGCAGCTTAGAATTTCTGGGACAGGGAAACACCGGGGAGCTGTTTTTT. Amino acids: CASSLEFLGQGNTGELFF.

This clone showed up just a few times. The chain joins TRBV10-1 to TRBJ1-5; D is possibly TRBD1 (6 bases). The CDR3 has 16 amino acids. Trimming left V 6 bases short and J 2 bases short, with 17 bases between. CDR1 is WNHNN, CDR2 SYGVQD, per germline (reference sequence). In nucleotides, the CDR3 is TGCGCCAGCAGCAAAACAGGGATCTACGGCAATCAGCCCCAGCATTTT. Translating gives CASSKTGIYGNQPQHF.

This chain joins TRBV4-3 and TRBJ2-1; no definite D call. Trimming stripped 4 bases from V and 7 bases from J, with 8 bases between. The CDR3 contains 12 residues. Germline assignment: CDR1 LGHNA and CDR2 YSLEER. The CDR3 loop is CASSRDSNEQFF. The CDR3 nucleotides are TGCGCCAGCAGCCGCGATAGTAATGAGCAGTTCTTC.

The table lists this clone with a few counts. The chain is built from TRBV19 and TRBJ2-2, with D unclear. The CDR3 is made up of 14 amino acids. V was clipped by 7 bases and J by 6 bases, with 15 bases between them. Germline values: CDR1 LNHDA, CDR2 SQIVND (reference sequence). CDR3 coding DNA: TGTGCCAGTAACCTGCGTGTCGGTGCCGGGGAGCTGTTTTTT. This translates into CASNLRVGAGELFF.

The chain is built from TRBV6-4 and TRBJ1-1; D is unclear. The CDR3 consists of 13 residues. In germline, CDR1 is MRHNA, CDR2 SNTAGT. Trimming left V 3 bases short and J 2 bases short, with 7 bases between. The chain's CDR3 is CASSDRGNTEAFF. The CDR3 DNA sequence: TGTGCCAGCAGTGATCGGGGAAACACTGAAGCTTTCTTT.

The chain has TRBV11-2 and TRBJ2-7; no clear D gene. The CDR3 has 13 amino acids. Germline CDR1 is SGHAT and CDR2 is FQNNGV. V lost 7 bases, J lost 3 bases, and 13 bases lay in between. The CDR3 sequence: CASTRSAGYEQYF. CDR3 nucleotides: TGTGCCAGCACCCGATCAGCAGGCTACGAGCAGTACTTC.

V usage is TRBV9 and J usage is TRBJ2-5; 12 positions agree with TRBD2. The CDR3 runs to 16 residues. Germline V gene sequence: CDR1 SGDLS, CDR2 YYNGEE. The V segment lost 4 bases and the J segment 6 bases; nucleotides outside the gene matches: 10. This CDR3 is CASSPRLAGAGKTQYF. CDR3 sequence (DNA): TGTGCCAGCAGCCCCCGACTAGCGGGGGCCGGAAAGACCCAGTACTTC.